This T cell receptor (beta chain) came from a study of T cell changes during pregnancy in multiple sclerosis. Germline V gene lookup returns CDR1 SNHLY and CDR2 FYNNEI. This CDR3 comprises 14 residues. The V and J ends lost 4 bases and 4 bases respectively, with 10 bases between them. The method was immunoSEQ multiplex PCR; TCRdb's version includes in-frame clones alone and lacks a portion of them. The sample consists of tens of thousands of clones, roughly 93% of them appearing once. The input for sequencing was peripheral blood, taken in the second trimester of pregnancy. This chain uses TRBV2 with TRBJ1-4, with a weak D call TRBD1 (6 bases). The origin of this receptor is a female donor with multiple sclerosis, enrolled in a pregnancy study. The CDR3 DNA follows: TGTGCCAGCAGTGTACGGACAGTTAATGAAAAACTGTTTTTT. This encodes CASSVRTVNEKLFF.